This record concerns one T cell receptor (beta chain) sequence. This sample was included in a study of blood T cell repertoires in COVID-19. At the level of the study: The origin of the acute and convalescent COVID-19 samples was the United States, Italy and Spain. Sample material is recorded as cDNA or gDNA derived from T cells, B-cell-depleted T cells, or PBMCs.

The V and J ends lost 5 bases and 4 bases, in that order; junction bases with no gene match: 13. CDR1 and CDR2 from the germline V gene are MNHEY and SMNVEV (reference sequence). This CDR3 is built from 16 residues. In the authors' workflow: Reference gene primer amplification gave nucleated cell count estimates. Sequenced by immunoSEQ multiplex PCR; TCRdb stores in-frame clones only, minus some. That table gives V, J and clone size, and the DNA gave D and trimming. The sample records under 50,000 clones, about 77% being singletons. This receptor was obtained from a human donor with active or convalescent COVID-19. The donor label of this sample is uncertain. Material: peripheral blood. The chain recombines TRBV27 with TRBJ1-1, with 7 positions matching TRBD1. The CDR3 protein is CASSPNRQGGVTEAFF. The CDR3 DNA reads as TGTGCCAGCAGTCCAAATAGACAGGGTGGTGTCACTGAAGCTTTCTTT.